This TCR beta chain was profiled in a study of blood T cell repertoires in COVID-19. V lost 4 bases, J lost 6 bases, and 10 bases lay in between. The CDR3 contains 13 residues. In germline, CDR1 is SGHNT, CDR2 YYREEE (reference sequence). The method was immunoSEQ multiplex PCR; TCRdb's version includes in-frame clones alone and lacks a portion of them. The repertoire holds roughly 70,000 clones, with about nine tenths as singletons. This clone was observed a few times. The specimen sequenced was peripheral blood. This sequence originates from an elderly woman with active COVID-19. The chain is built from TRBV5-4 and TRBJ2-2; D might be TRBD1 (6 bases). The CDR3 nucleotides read TGTGCCAGCAGCCCCAGGGGAGCCGGGGAGCTGTTTTTT. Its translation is CASSPRGAGELFF. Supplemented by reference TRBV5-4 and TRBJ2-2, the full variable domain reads ETGVTQSPTHLIKTRGQQVTLRCSSQSGHNTVSWYQQALGQGPQFIFQYYREEENGRGNFPPRFSGLQFPNYSSELNVNALELDDSALYLCASSPRGAGELFFGEGSRLTVL.